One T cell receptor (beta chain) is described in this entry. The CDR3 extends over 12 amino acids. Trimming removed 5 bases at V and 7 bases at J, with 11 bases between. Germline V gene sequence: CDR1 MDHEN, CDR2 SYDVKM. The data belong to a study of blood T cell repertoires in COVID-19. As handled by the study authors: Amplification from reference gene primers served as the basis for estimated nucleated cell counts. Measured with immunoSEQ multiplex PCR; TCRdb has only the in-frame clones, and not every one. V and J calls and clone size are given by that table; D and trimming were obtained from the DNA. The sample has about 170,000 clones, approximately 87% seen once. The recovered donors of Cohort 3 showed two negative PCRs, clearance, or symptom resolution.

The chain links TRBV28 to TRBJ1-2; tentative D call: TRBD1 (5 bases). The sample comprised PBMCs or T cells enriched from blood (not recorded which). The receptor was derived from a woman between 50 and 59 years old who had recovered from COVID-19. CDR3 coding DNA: TGTGCCAGCAGTCCAGGGTTTCTTGGCTACACCTTC. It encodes CASSPGFLGYTF.